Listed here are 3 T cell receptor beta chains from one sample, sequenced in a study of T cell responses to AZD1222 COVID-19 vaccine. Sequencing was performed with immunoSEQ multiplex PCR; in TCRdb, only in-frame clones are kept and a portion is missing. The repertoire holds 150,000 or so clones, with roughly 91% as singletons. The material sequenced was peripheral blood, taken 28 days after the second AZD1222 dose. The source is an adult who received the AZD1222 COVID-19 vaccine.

CDR3 DNA sequence: TGTGCCAGTAGCCCCGGGCCGGAGACTCCTCACACCTTC. Its protein product is CASSPGPETPHTF. The genes are TRBV19 and TRBJ1-2; D remains unclear. This CDR3 spans 13 amino acids. V was clipped by 6 bases and J by 12 bases, with 20 bases between them. CDR1 and CDR2 from the germline V gene are LNHDA and SQIVND (reference sequence).

The CDR3 DNA reads as TGTGCCAGCAGCCCCTACTATGAGACCCAGTACTTC. This encodes CASSPYYETQYF. V usage is TRBV3-1 (or the pseudogene TRBV3-2) and J usage is TRBJ2-5; D is unclear. V was trimmed by 4 bases and J by 5 bases, leaving 8 bases between them. CDR1 is LGHDT and CDR2 is YNNKEL in the germline V gene (reference sequence). This CDR3 region has 12 residues.

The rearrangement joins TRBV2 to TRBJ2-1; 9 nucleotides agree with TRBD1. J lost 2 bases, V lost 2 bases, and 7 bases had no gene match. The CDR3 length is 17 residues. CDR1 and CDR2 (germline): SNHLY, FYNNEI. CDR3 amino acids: CASSELRTGDAYNEQFF. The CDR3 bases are TGTGCCAGCAGTGAATTGAGGACAGGGGACGCCTACAATGAGCAGTTCTTC.